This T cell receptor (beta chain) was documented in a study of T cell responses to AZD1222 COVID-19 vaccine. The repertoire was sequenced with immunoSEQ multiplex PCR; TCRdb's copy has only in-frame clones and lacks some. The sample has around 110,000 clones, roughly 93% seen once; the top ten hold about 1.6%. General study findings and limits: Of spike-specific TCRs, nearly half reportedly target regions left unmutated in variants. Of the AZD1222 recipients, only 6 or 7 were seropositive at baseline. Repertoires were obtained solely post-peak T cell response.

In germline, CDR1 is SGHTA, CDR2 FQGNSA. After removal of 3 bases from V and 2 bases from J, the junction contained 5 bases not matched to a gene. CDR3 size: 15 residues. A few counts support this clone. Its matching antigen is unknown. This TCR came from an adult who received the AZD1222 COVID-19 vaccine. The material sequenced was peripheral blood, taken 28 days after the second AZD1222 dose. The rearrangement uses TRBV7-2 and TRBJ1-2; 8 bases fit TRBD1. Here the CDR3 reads CASSFSTGVNYGYTF. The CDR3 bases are TGTGCCAGCAGCTTTTCGACAGGGGTGAACTATGGCTACACCTTC.